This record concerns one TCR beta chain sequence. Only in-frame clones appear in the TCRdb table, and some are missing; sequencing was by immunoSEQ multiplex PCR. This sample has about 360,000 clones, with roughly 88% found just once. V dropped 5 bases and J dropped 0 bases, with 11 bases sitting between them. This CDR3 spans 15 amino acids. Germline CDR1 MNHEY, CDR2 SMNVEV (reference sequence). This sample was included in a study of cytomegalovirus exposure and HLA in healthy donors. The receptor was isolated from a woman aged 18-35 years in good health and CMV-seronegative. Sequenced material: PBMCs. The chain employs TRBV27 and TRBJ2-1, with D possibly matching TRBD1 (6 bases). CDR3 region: CASSPDRSSYNEQFF. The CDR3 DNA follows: TGTGCCAGCAGTCCCGACAGGAGCTCCTACAATGAGCAGTTCTTC.